Following are 22 T cell receptor beta chains from one sample sequenced in a study of cytomegalovirus exposure and HLA in healthy donors. The PCR ran on 60 Vbeta and 13 Jbeta primers. Some clones are missing from TCRdb's copy, which holds only in-frame ones; the method was immunoSEQ multiplex PCR. The top ten hold 6% of the sample, which has about 43,000 clones, roughly 51% seen once. Sample: PBMCs. All receptors derive from a man in his 60s in good health and CMV-seronegative.

This clone was seen more than once but under ten times. V is TRBV29-1 and J is TRBJ2-7, with 14 bases lining up with TRBD2. The CDR3 spans 15 residues. Trimming cost V 6 bases and J 0 bases; bases outside gene matches: 4. The V gene's germline CDR1 is SQVTM and CDR2 ANQGSEA. The CDR3 spells CSVPGTSGSSYEQYF. The CDR3 bases are TGCAGCGTCCCTGGGACTAGCGGGAGCTCCTACGAGCAGTACTTC.

There are a few counts of this clone. The rearrangement links TRBV29-1 to TRBJ1-2; possible D gene TRBD1, 5 bases. The CDR3 length is 14 residues. CDR1 is SQVTM, CDR2 ANQGSEA, per germline. Between the trimmed V and J ends, which lost 2 bases and 4 bases, there was a span of 14 bases. The DNA for the CDR3 is TGCAGCGTTGAAATGACGACAGACCTCTATGGCTACACCTTC. It translates to CSVEMTTDLYGYTF.

This chain links TRBV18 with TRBJ2-7; 13 nucleotides align to TRBD2. V dropped 6 bases and J dropped 3; count of bases not matched to a gene: 5. From germline, CDR1 is KGHSH and CDR2 LQKENI. This CDR3 spans 15 amino acids. The CDR3 DNA reads as TGTGCCAGCTCGCCAAGACTAGCGGGGGGCTACGAGCAGTACTTC. This gives the protein CASSPRLAGGYEQYF.

This clone has a handful of counts. This chain joins TRBV5-4 and TRBJ1-4; 8 bases agree with TRBD1. V lost 0 bases and J lost 8; bases outside the gene matches: 6. Germline CDR1 and CDR2: SGHNT and YYREEE (reference sequence). This CDR3 is built from 15 residues. The CDR3 loop is CASSLETGAREKLFF. For the CDR3, the DNA is TGTGCCAGCAGCTTGGAGACAGGGGCGCGGGAAAAACTGTTTTTT. The full variable domain, in which reference TRBV5-4 and TRBJ1-4 provide the parts outside the CDR3, is ETGVTQSPTHLIKTRGQQVTLRCSSQSGHNTVSWYQQALGQGPQFIFQYYREEENGRGNFPPRFSGLQFPNYSSELNVNALELDDSALYLCASSLETGAREKLFFGSGTQLSVL.

This clone was picked up a small number of times. V and J are TRBV11-3 and TRBJ2-2; 16 positions agree with TRBD2. V shed 5 bases and J 2 bases; nucleotides not matched to a gene: 8. The V gene's germline CDR1 is SGHNT and CDR2 YENEEA. The CDR3 is 19 residues long. The CDR3 spells CASSPGTSGRAGNTGELFF. CDR3 coding DNA: TGTGCCAGCAGCCCGGGGACTAGCGGGAGGGCCGGTAACACCGGGGAGCTGTTTTTT. The full variable domain, with the rest looked up from reference TRBV11-3 and TRBJ2-2, is EAGVVQSPRYKIIEKKQPVAFWCNPISGHNTLYWYLQNLGQGPELLIRYENEEAVDDSQLPKDRFSAERLKGVDSTLKIQPAELGDSAVYLCASSPGTSGRAGNTGELFFGEGSRLTVL.

This chain links TRBV11-2 with TRBJ2-5; possibly TRBD1 for D (6 bases). The CDR3 extends over 16 amino acids. Trimming stripped 5 bases from V and 5 bases from J, with 21 bases between. Looked up from germline, CDR1 is SGHAT and CDR2 is FQNNGV. For the CDR3, the DNA is TGTGCCAGCAGCCCACGACAGGCCGTGGCCAGGGAGACCCAGTACTTC. Translated: CASSPRQAVARETQYF.

This clone turned up a few times. The chain is built from TRBV15 and TRBJ1-1, with D possibly being TRBD1 (6 bases). CDR1 is LNHNV, CDR2 YYDKDF, per germline (reference sequence). The CDR3 has 15 amino acids. Deletions cut 1 base from V and 7 bases from J, with 16 bases between. CDR3 coding DNA: TGTGCCACCAGCAGAGGAGGGACACCGGTTCTTGAAGCTTTCTTT. Translated: CATSRGGTPVLEAFF. The full variable domain, completed using reference TRBV15 and TRBJ1-1, is DAMVIQNPRYQVTQFGKPVTLSCSQTLNHNVMYWYQQKSSQAPKLLFHYYDKDFNNEADTPDNFQSRRPNTSFCFLDIRSPGLGDTAMYLCATSRGGTPVLEAFFGQGTRLTVV.

This clone was seen only a few times. The chain employs TRBV19 and TRBJ1-2; D unresolved. Germline loops: CDR1 LNHDA, CDR2 SQIVND (reference sequence). The CDR3 length is 13 residues. Trimming shortened V by 3 bases and J by 4 bases, and 9 bases separated the two germline ends. As DNA, the CDR3 is TGTGCCAGTAGTATCCCCTCTGTCTATGGCTACACCTTC. It translates to CASSIPSVYGYTF.

The chain couples TRBV7-3 to TRBJ1-6, with D maybe TRBD1 (5 bases). CDR1 is SGHTA and CDR2 is FQGTGA in the germline V gene. There are 13 residues in the CDR3. The germline V and J ends were trimmed by 5 bases and 9 bases, with 11 bases remaining between them. The CDR3 DNA is TGTGCCAGCAGCACCGGTGGGGCTTCACCCCTCCACTTT. It is translated as CASSTGGASPLHF.

The chain combines TRBV5-1 with TRBJ1-1; no definite D call. Germline V gene sequence: CDR1 SGHRS, CDR2 YFSETQ. V lost 0 bases and J lost 5, with 5 bases in between. CDR3 length equals 12 residues. The DNA for the CDR3 is TGCGCCAGCAGCTTGGGACAAACTGAAGCTTTCTTT. It yields the protein CASSLGQTEAFF.

The CDR3 bases are TGCGCCAGCACCTCCCCGGGGGGCGCGGACTATGGCTACACCTTC. This sequence encodes CASTSPGGADYGYTF. V and J are TRBV5-1 and TRBJ1-2, with D possibly TRBD1 on 6 matching bases. Germline lookup yields CDR1 SGHRS and CDR2 YFSETQ. CDR3 length: 15 residues. V was shortened by 6 bases and J by 3 bases, with 18 bases between the two germline ends. Variable domain in full (rest from reference TRBV5-1 and TRBJ1-2): KAGVTQTPRYLIKTRGQQVTLSCSPISGHRSVSWYQQTPGQGLQFLFEYFSETQRNKGNFPGRFSGRQFSNSRSEMNVSTLELGDSALYLCASTSPGGADYGYTFGSGTRLTVV.

The chain is built from TRBV7-2 and TRBJ1-1, with a weak D call TRBD1 (6 bases). This CDR3 region has 13 residues. CDR1 SGHTA and CDR2 FQGNSA come from the germline V gene. V lost 1 base and J lost 7, with 10 bases in between. The CDR3 loop is CASSLGQGIEAFF. The CDR3 region has the DNA TGTGCCAGCAGCTTAGGGCAGGGGATTGAAGCTTTCTTT.

This chain uses TRBV30 with TRBJ1-4, with 7 bases identical to TRBD1. The V gene end was trimmed by 8 bases and the J gene end by 4 bases; junction bases not matched to a gene: 7. This CDR3 has 13 residues. Germline assignment: CDR1 GTSNPN and CDR2 SVGIG (reference sequence). CDR3 sequence reads: CAGARDSNEKLFF. In nucleotides, the CDR3 is TGTGCCGGAGCCCGGGACAGTAATGAAAAACTGTTTTTT.

The chain combines TRBV6-1 with TRBJ2-7; 9 nucleotides line up with TRBD1. The germline gives CDR1 MNHNS, CDR2 SASEGT. The CDR3 has 16 amino acids. Germline trimming cut 4 bases from V and 5 bases from J; bases unmatched to any gene: 12. Here the CDR3 DNA reads TGTGCCAGCAGTGCGACTCTCGGGACAGGGATCCACGAGCAGTACTTC. Translating gives CASSATLGTGIHEQYF.

This chain links TRBV7-6 with TRBJ2-6, with D possibly TRBD2 on 6 matching bases. Germline V gene data show CDR1 as SGHVS and CDR2 as FNYEAQ. Trimming took 2 bases from V and 0 from J, leaving 8 bases between them. There are 16 residues in the CDR3. For the CDR3, the DNA is TGTGCCAGCAGCTTACGGGGGATCTCTGGGGCCAACGTCCTGACTTTC. Its protein is CASSLRGISGANVLTF. The complete variable domain, with remaining parts taken from reference TRBV7-6 and TRBJ2-6, reads GAGVSQSPRYKVTKRGQDVALRCDPISGHVSLYWYRQALGQGPEFLTYFNYEAQQDKSGLPNDRFSAERPEGSISTLTIQRTEQRDSAMYRCASSLRGISGANVLTFGAGSRLTVL.

CDR3 sequence reads: CAWSFGRGGTDTQYF. CDR3 nucleotide sequence: TGTGCCTGGAGTTTCGGCCGAGGGGGAACAGATACGCAGTATTTT. The genes are TRBV30 and TRBJ2-3, with a tentative D call TRBD1 (6 bases). Trimming removed 2 bases from V and 3 bases from J, with 15 bases in between. CDR3 length: 15 residues. The germline gives CDR1 GTSNPN, CDR2 SVGIG (reference sequence).

This clone was counted between two and nine times. The genes are TRBV7-9 and TRBJ2-2, with 7 bases lining up with TRBD1. The CDR3 extends over 14 amino acids. Losses at the gene ends were 5 bases for V and 3 bases for J; bases not matched to a gene: 3. The germline gives CDR1 SEHNR, CDR2 FQNEAQ (reference sequence). The CDR3: CASSETGDTGELFF. The CDR3 DNA reads TGTGCCAGCAGCGAAACAGGGGACACCGGGGAGCTGTTTTTT.

In its sample, this clone was seen a few times. The chain recombines TRBV21-1 with TRBJ1-1; the DNA was not used to check the table's D call, TRBD1. TRBV21-1 is recorded as a pseudogene. The CDR3 has 16 residues. DNA for the CDR3: TGTGCCAGCAGCAAAGGAAGGGTTGGGGCGTTCACTGAAGCTTTCTTT. The encoded protein is CASSKGRVGAFTEAFF.

This rearrangement joins TRBV7-8 to TRBJ2-2, with D unresolved. The V end was cut by 3 bases, the J end by 1 base, with 9 bases between. Germline-derived CDR1 and CDR2 are SGHVS and FQNEAQ. The CDR3 has 15 residues. The CDR3 is CASSLRRLNTGELFF. The CDR3 DNA reads TGTGCCAGCAGCTTGCGGCGCTTGAACACCGGGGAGCTGTTTTTT.

This chain joins TRBV5-8 and TRBJ2-5; TRBD2 matches 12 bases. This CDR3 spans 17 amino acids. CDR1 is SGHTS, CDR2 YDEGEE, per germline. V lost 0 bases and J lost 5; bases outside the gene matches: 8. The CDR3 nucleotides read TGTGCCAGCAGCTTGGGACTAGCGGGAGCGGTAGGCGAGACCCAGTACTTC. This encodes CASSLGLAGAVGETQYF.

This clone turned up a few times. This chain links TRBV6-1 with TRBJ2-7; TRBD2 matches at 10 bases. Looked up from germline, CDR1 is MNHNS and CDR2 is SASEGT. Germline trimming cut 9 bases from V and 0 bases from J; bases unmatched to any gene: 2. CDR3 length: 13 residues. The CDR3 DNA sequence: TGTGCCAGTAGCGGGAGGCCCTCCTACGAGCAGTACTTC. Residues: CASSGRPSYEQYF.

Here the CDR3 reads CACPGGGSTDTQYF. CDR3 DNA sequence: TGTGCCTGCCCGGGGGGCGGGAGCACAGATACGCAGTATTTT. The chain is built from TRBV30 and TRBJ2-3; D may be TRBD2 (7 bases). The CDR3 length is 14 residues. The germline CDR1 and CDR2 sequences are GTSNPN and SVGIG (reference sequence). V shed 6 bases and J shed 0 bases, with 13 bases lying between them. Combining the CDR3 with reference TRBV30 and TRBJ2-3 gives the whole variable domain SQTIHQWPATLVQPVGSPLSLECTVEGTSNPNLYWYRQAAGRGLQLLFYSVGIGQISSEVPQNLSASRPQDRQFILSSKKLLLSDSGFYLCACPGGGSTDTQYFGPGTRLTVL.